One T cell receptor (beta chain) is described in this entry. What it binds is unknown. The final CDR3 position lacks the conserved phenylalanine or tryptophan, pointing to a likely read error. Unsorted bulk tissue, about 19-32 mg of it, served as the source for co-extraction of RNA and DNA. Each tumor specimen held more than 75% viable tumor cells. Unmatched junction bases numbered 12, after V lost 5 bases and J lost 7 bases. CDR1 is MNHEY and CDR2 is SVGAGI in the germline V gene. CDR3 length: 17 amino acids. These data belong to a study of tumor-infiltrating lymphocytes in primary liver carcinoma. Study-wide context: Tumors, staged T1-T3 N0M0, spanned about 4 to 10 cm. In every tissue type, samples returned a similar yield of roughly 3.5 to 7.13 million productive TCRbeta reads. Study-wide results and limits: It was tumor-adjacent and tumor-blood pairs that overlapped less than tumor region pairs did.

The investigators made TCR beta cDNA from roughly 0.55 ug total RNA, using a constant-region primer. For TCR beta, libraries were produced by three nested multiplex PCR rounds using slightly modified ARM-PCR. Amplification in the first two PCR rounds was performed using TRBV1-TRBV30 forward primers and a C-beta reverse primer for 10 cycles each. TCRdb analysed the multiplex PCR reads with MiXCR anew, one entry per CDR3 protein. The repertoire has about 190,000 distinct CDR3 sequences, roughly 80% of them found once; the top ten carry around 18%. This receptor was obtained from a middle-aged man with primary liver carcinoma and hepatitis B virus infection. The gene calls are TRBV6-5 and TRBJ2-1; 12 nucleotides agree with TRBD2. The sample was tumor tissue from primary liver carcinoma. CDR3 residues: CASSKSSGRGGYNEQFY. Here the CDR3 DNA reads TGTGCCAGCAGTAAATCTAGCGGGAGGGGGGGGTATAATGAGCAGTTCTAC.